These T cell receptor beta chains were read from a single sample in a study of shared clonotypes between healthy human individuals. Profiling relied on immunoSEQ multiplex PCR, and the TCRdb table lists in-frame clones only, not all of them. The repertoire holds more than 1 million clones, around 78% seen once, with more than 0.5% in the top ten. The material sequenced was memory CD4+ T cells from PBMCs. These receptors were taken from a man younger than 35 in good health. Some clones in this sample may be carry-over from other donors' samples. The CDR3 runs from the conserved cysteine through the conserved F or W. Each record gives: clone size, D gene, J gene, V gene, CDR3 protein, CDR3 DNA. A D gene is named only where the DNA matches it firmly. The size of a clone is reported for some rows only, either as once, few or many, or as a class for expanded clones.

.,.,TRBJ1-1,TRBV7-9,CASSLTTVNTEAFF,TGTGCCAGCAGCTTAACAACAGTGAACACTGAAGCTTTCTTT
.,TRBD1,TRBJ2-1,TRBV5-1,CASTSYGGQSSYNEQFF,TGCGCCAGCACCAGCTATGGGGGACAGAGCTCCTACAATGAGCAGTTCTTC
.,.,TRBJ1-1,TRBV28,CASSLSLGGHVNTEAFF,TGTGCCAGCAGTTTATCCCTAGGTGGGCATGTGAACACTGAAGCTTTCTTT
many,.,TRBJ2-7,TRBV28,CASKSLNSEQYF,TGTGCCAGCAAAAGTCTAAATTCCGAGCAGTACTTC
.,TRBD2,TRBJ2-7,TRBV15,CATSRELAVYEQYF,TGTGCCACCAGCAGAGAGCTAGCGGTCTACGAGCAGTACTTC
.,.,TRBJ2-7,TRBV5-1,CASSLVQGWEQYF,TGCGCCAGCAGCTTGGTACAAGGCTGGGAGCAGTACTTC
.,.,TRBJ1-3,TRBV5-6,CASSLAGWAAGNTIYF,TGTGCCAGCAGCTTGGCCGGGTGGGCTGCTGGAAACACCATATATTTT
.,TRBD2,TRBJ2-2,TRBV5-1,CASSLRLAEDTGELFF,TGCGCCAGCAGCTTGAGACTAGCGGAAGACACCGGGGAGCTGTTTTTT
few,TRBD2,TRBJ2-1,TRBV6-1,CASSARLAGGSYNEQFF,TGTGCCAGCAGTGCAAGACTAGCGGGAGGGTCCTACAATGAGCAGTTCTTC
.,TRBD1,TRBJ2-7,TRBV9,CASSAATGGAYEQYF,TGTGCCAGCAGCGCGGCGACAGGGGGGGCCTACGAGCAGTACTTC
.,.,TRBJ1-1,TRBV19,CASSIEQGVTEAFF,TGTGCCAGTAGTATAGAGCAGGGAGTCACTGAAGCTTTCTTT
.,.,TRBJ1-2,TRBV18,CASSPPGSPYGYTF,TGTGCCAGCTCACCACCAGGCAGCCCCTATGGCTACACCTTC
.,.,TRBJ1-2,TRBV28,CASRPGGGYGYTF,TGTGCCAGCAGACCAGGAGGTGGCTATGGCTACACCTTC
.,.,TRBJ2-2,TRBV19,CASSSPGRNTGELFF,TGTGCCAGTAGTTCCCCAGGTCGGAACACCGGGGAGCTGTTTTTT
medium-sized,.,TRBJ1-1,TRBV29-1,CSVADGWGMNTEAFF,TGCAGCGTTGCGGACGGGTGGGGGATGAACACTGAAGCTTTCTTT
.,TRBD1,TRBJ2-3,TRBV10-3,CAISAGQGDTDTQYF,TGTGCCATCAGCGCCGGACAGGGAGACACAGATACGCAGTATTTT
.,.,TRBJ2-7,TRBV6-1,CASSDRHWSEQYF,TGTGCCAGCAGTGACAGACACTGGAGCGAGCAGTACTTC
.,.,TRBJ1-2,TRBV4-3,CASSQGLGENYGYTF,TGCGCCAGCAGCCAAGGTCTGGGGGAGAACTATGGCTACACCTTC
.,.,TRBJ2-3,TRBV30,CAWSRLTGVTDTQYF,TGTGCCTGGAGTAGACTGACAGGAGTTACAGATACGCAGTATTTT
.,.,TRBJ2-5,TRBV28,CASTSPRETQYF,TGTGCCAGCACCTCGCCCAGGGAGACCCAGTACTTC
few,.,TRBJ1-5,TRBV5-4,CASSLGPVDQPQHF,TGTGCCAGCAGCTTAGGACCGGTGGATCAGCCCCAGCATTTT
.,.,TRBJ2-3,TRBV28,CASRPGGEGADTQYF,TGTGCCAGCAGGCCCGGTGGAGAAGGGGCAGATACGCAGTATTTT
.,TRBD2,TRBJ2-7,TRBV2,CASSERLAGGEQYF,TGTGCCAGCAGTGAACGCCTAGCGGGAGGCGAGCAGTACTTC
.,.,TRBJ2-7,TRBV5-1,CASSPVRGRYEQYF,TGCGCCAGCAGCCCCGTCCGGGGGCGGTACGAGCAGTACTTC
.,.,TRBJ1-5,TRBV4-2,CASSRSGGDSNQPQHF,TGTGCCAGCAGCCGGTCGGGAGGGGATAGCAATCAGCCCCAGCATTTT
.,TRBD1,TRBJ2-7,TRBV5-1,CASRQGFNEQYF,TGCGCCAGCAGACAGGGGTTTAACGAGCAGTACTTC
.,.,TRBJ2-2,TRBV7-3,CASSSRGELFF,TGTGCCAGCAGCAGTCGGGGGGAGCTGTTTTTT
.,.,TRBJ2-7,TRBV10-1,CARAGLSYEQYF,TGCGCCAGGGCAGGCCTCTCCTACGAGCAGTACTTC
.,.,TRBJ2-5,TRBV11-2,CASSVSRQETQYF,TGTGCCAGCAGCGTGAGCAGACAAGAGACCCAGTACTTC
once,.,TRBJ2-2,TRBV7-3,CASSLNRLGGELFF,TGTGCCAGCAGCTTAAACCGCCTGGGCGGGGAGCTGTTTTTT
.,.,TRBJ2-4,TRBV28,CASSPPPGASKNIQYF,TGTGCCAGCAGTCCCCCCCCGGGGGCGTCGAAAAACATTCAGTACTTC
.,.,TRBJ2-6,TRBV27,CASSRNPSSGANVLTF,TGTGCCAGCAGCCGGAACCCCAGCTCTGGGGCCAACGTCCTGACTTTC
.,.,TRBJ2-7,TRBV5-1,CASSFSGQYYEQYF,TGCGCCAGCAGCTTTAGCGGCCAATACTACGAGCAGTACTTC
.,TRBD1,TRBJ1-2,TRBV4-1,CASSQPRGTGSYGYTF,TGCGCCAGCAGCCAACCCCGGGGGACAGGGTCTTATGGCTACACCTTC
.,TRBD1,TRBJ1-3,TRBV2,CASSPLDRASGNTIYF,TGTGCCAGCAGTCCATTGGACAGGGCCTCTGGAAACACCATATATTTT
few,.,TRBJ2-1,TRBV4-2,CASSQEGWGEQFF,TGTGCCAGCAGCCAAGAGGGGTGGGGTGAGCAGTTCTTC
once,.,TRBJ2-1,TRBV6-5,CASSYPLGGSLSEQFF,TGTGCCAGCAGTTACCCGCTCGGGGGTAGTTTGTCTGAGCAGTTCTTC
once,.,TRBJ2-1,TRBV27,CASSLYGNYNEQFF,TGTGCCAGCAGTTTATACGGCAATTACAATGAGCAGTTCTTC
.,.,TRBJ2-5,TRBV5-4,CASSLAGNQETQYF,TGTGCCAGCAGCTTAGCGGGTAATCAAGAGACCCAGTACTTC
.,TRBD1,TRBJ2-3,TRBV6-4,CASRDRGKTDTQYF,TGTGCCAGCAGGGACAGGGGAAAAACAGATACGCAGTATTTT
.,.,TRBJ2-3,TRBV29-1,CSVRGLEGPTDTQYF,TGCAGCGTGAGGGGCCTAGAGGGCCCCACAGATACGCAGTATTTT